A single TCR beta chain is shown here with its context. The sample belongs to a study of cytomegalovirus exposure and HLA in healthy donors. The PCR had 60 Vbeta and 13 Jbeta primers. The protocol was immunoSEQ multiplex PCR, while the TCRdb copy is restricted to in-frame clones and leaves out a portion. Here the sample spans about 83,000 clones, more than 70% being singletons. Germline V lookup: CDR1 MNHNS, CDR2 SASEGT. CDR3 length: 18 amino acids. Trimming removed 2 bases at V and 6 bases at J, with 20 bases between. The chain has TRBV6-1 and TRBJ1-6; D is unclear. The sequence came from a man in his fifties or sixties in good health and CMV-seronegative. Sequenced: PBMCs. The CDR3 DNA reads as TGTGCCAGCAGTGAACACCCTCCCACCTTGGAGAGTAATTCACCCCTCCACTTT. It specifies CASSEHPPTLESNSPLHF.